Following are 30 T cell receptor beta chains from one sample sequenced in a study of OX40 agonist ivuxolimab in advanced cancers. Sequenced by immunoSEQ multiplex PCR; TCRdb stores in-frame clones only, minus some. Of 45,000 to 70,000 clones listed, 88% are singletons. Sequencing was performed on CD4+ or CD8+ T cells sorted from blood, taken in a trial of the OX40 agonist ivuxolimab. These receptor sequences come from an adult with an advanced solid tumor such as melanoma, head and neck, liver or kidney cancer.

J is TRBJ1-1 and V is TRBV6-6; TRBD1 might be the D (5 bases). Germline-derived CDR1 and CDR2 are MNHNY and SVGAGI (reference sequence). Trimming took 5 bases from V and 11 from J, leaving 12 bases between them. This CDR3 is built from 11 residues. Here the CDR3 reads CASSQDTAAFF. The CDR3 DNA reads TGTGCCAGCAGTCAGGACACGGCGGCTTTCTTT.

The chain links TRBV10-2 to TRBJ2-5, with 8 bases aligning to TRBD1. There are 12 residues in the CDR3. The V gene's germline CDR1 is WSHSY and CDR2 SAAADI. The ends lost 3 bases at V and 13 bases at J; junction bases unmatched: 7. The CDR3 DNA follows: TGCGCCAGCAGTGAAAACGCCGGGACAGGGTACTTC. It translates to CASSENAGTGYF.

This chain links TRBV5-5 with TRBJ2-7; the D gene could be TRBD1 or TRBD2 (5 bases each). CDR1 is SGHKS and CDR2 is YYEKEE in the germline V gene (reference sequence). The germline V and J ends were trimmed by 3 bases and 5 bases, with 15 bases remaining between them. There are 14 residues in the CDR3. The CDR3 nucleotides are TGTGCCAGCAGCTCCATACTAGTGGGGGACGAGCAGTACTTC. Encoded protein: CASSSILVGDEQYF.

This clone was detected a few times. The rearrangement uses TRBV19 and TRBJ1-1; 8 nucleotides match TRBD1. The V and J ends lost 7 bases and 6 bases, in that order; junction bases with no gene match: 7. The CDR3 has 13 amino acids. Germline-derived CDR1 and CDR2 are LNHDA and SQIVND (reference sequence). The CDR3 is CASNHRGSAEAFF. For the CDR3, the DNA is TGTGCCAGTAACCACAGGGGGAGTGCTGAAGCTTTCTTT.

J is TRBJ1-5 and V is TRBV19, with D unclear. There are 15 residues in the CDR3. The ends were cut back, 4 bases at V and 2 bases at J, with 12 bases in the middle. Germline CDR1 and CDR2: LNHDA and SQIVND (reference sequence). This CDR3 reads CASSKRGYGNQPQHF. The CDR3 DNA is TGTGCCAGTAGTAAGCGGGGTTATGGCAATCAGCCCCAGCATTTT.

The gene calls are TRBV29-1 and TRBJ2-1; 14 nucleotides align to TRBD2. After removal of 3 bases from V and 0 bases from J, the junction contained 4 bases not matched to a gene. The CDR3 length is 17 residues. Germline V CDR1 and CDR2: SQVTM, ANQGSEA. CDR3 in amino acids: CSVEGLAGDHSYNEQFF. CDR3 nucleotide sequence: TGCAGCGTTGAGGGACTAGCGGGAGACCACTCCTACAATGAGCAGTTCTTC.

The chain has TRBV19 and TRBJ2-6; D is uncertain. The CDR3 consists of 18 residues. V shed 3 bases and J shed 0 bases, with 15 bases lying between them. Germline lookup yields CDR1 LNHDA and CDR2 SQIVND (reference sequence). CDR3 protein: CASSISPGAFSGANVLTF. The CDR3 DNA reads as TGTGCCAGTAGTATCTCCCCCGGCGCGTTCTCTGGGGCCAACGTCCTGACTTTC.

V usage is TRBV2 and J usage is TRBJ1-1, with D hard to call. Germline V gene lookup returns CDR1 SNHLY and CDR2 FYNNEI. The CDR3 is made up of 12 amino acids. Trimming pared 5 bases from V and 3 bases from J, leaving 7 bases between. CDR3: CASSTSDTEAFF. In DNA, the CDR3 is TGTGCCAGCAGTACAAGCGACACTGAAGCTTTCTTT.

The chain couples TRBV6-5 to TRBJ1-1; 10 positions agree with TRBD1. CDR1 MNHEY and CDR2 SVGAGI come from the germline V gene. This CDR3 is built from 15 residues. J gave up 3 bases and V 6 bases, and 7 bases lay outside the gene matches. CDR3 loop: CASSRQGAGDTEAFF. CDR3 DNA sequence: TGTGCCAGCAGCAGACAGGGGGCGGGGGACACTGAAGCTTTCTTT.

This clone occurred once. V usage is TRBV18 and J usage is TRBJ2-5, with TRBD1 matching over 8 bases. Germline V gene lookup returns CDR1 KGHSH and CDR2 LQKENI. Trimming at V came to 5 bases and at J to 5 bases, leaving 7 bases not matched to a gene. The CDR3 sequence is 14 residues long. For the CDR3, the DNA is TGTGCCAGCTCAGCCCAGGGGGCTGGGGAGACCCAGTACTTC. Encoded protein: CASSAQGAGETQYF.

This chain uses TRBV10-3 with TRBJ2-2; D may be TRBD2 (5 bases). Germline CDR1 is ENHRY and CDR2 is SYGVKD. The CDR3 is 12 amino acids. V dropped 8 bases and J dropped 6 bases, with 10 bases sitting between them. As DNA, the CDR3 is TGTGCCATCGGGCCCGGGGCCGGGGAGCTGTTTTTT. It yields the protein CAIGPGAGELFF.

V is TRBV6-5 and J is TRBJ1-3, with D hard to call. V gave up 5 bases and J gave up 0 bases, with 11 bases separating them. Germline assignment: CDR1 MNHEY and CDR2 SVGAGI. The CDR3 loop spans 15 amino acids. This CDR3 reads CASSVSPSSGNTIYF. The DNA of the CDR3 is TGTGCCAGCAGTGTATCCCCTAGCTCTGGAAACACCATATATTTT.

This sequence joins TRBV7-9 and TRBJ1-2; 7 nucleotides match TRBD1. V lost 4 bases to trimming and J lost 8 bases; unmatched junction nucleotides: 13. The CDR3 contains 15 residues. Germline assignment: CDR1 SEHNR and CDR2 FQNEAQ (reference sequence). CDR3 bases: TGTGCCAGCAGCTACCCGACAGGGATGGCGGGAGGCTACACCTTC. Amino acids: CASSYPTGMAGGYTF.

The CDR3 DNA sequence: TGTGCCAGCAGCTCCGGGACAGGCCGAGATCAGCCCCAGCATTTT. Its protein product is CASSSGTGRDQPQHF. The V call is TRBV7-9, the J call TRBJ1-5, with 8 bases identical to TRBD1. J was trimmed by 5 bases and V by 4 bases; bases with no gene match: 7. This CDR3 is 15 amino acids long. Germline assignment: CDR1 SEHNR and CDR2 FQNEAQ (reference sequence).

This sequence joins TRBV4-2 and TRBJ2-2; 7 positions agree with TRBD2. CDR1 LGHNA and CDR2 YNFKEQ come from the germline V gene. This CDR3 is built from 15 residues. V shed 5 bases, J shed 5 bases, and the junction held 8 bases outside the gene matches. Here the CDR3 DNA reads TGTGCCAGCAGCATACTAGCGTCGGAGACCGGGGAGCTGTTTTTT. This sequence encodes CASSILASETGELFF.

The gene calls are TRBV29-1 and TRBJ2-7; perhaps D is TRBD1 or TRBD2 (6 bases each). The V gene lost 4 bases and the J gene lost 2 bases, with 15 bases spanning the gap. The CDR3 sequence is 14 residues long. Germline lookup yields CDR1 SQVTM and CDR2 ANQGSEA. The CDR3 DNA sequence: TGCAGCGTTGGAGTCTTGGAGGGGGCCTACGAGCAGTACTTC. Protein sequence: CSVGVLEGAYEQYF.

The chain uses TRBV30 and TRBJ2-1; D call uncertain. V gave up 4 bases and J gave up 7 bases, with 8 bases separating them. Germline lookup yields CDR1 GTSNPN and CDR2 SVGIG (reference sequence). CDR3 length equals 11 residues. This CDR3 is CAWTSLNEQFF. CDR3 in DNA: TGTGCCTGGACTAGTCTGAATGAGCAGTTCTTC.

This rearrangement joins TRBV7-9 to TRBJ1-1; the D is unclear. Trimming took 3 bases from V and 5 from J, leaving 16 bases between them. Germline V lookup: CDR1 SEHNR, CDR2 FQNEAQ (reference sequence). The length of the CDR3 is 15 residues. The CDR3 sequence: CASSFLGPTRTEAFF. As DNA, the CDR3 is TGTGCCAGCAGCTTCCTGGGCCCCACTAGGACTGAAGCTTTCTTT.

V and J are TRBV6-6 and TRBJ1-5; D perhaps matches TRBD1 (5 bases). This CDR3 comprises 15 residues. Germline V gene data show CDR1 as MNHNY and CDR2 as SVGAGI (reference sequence). The V end lost 0 bases, the J end lost 7 bases, and 13 bases lay between the germline ends. CDR3 in amino acids: CASSYSIQAPQPQHF. The CDR3 nucleotides read TGTGCCAGCAGTTACTCGATACAGGCACCGCAGCCCCAGCATTTT.

V usage is TRBV2 and J usage is TRBJ2-5; no clear D. Per germline, CDR1 SNHLY and CDR2 FYNNEI. This CDR3 region has 13 residues. V lost 5 bases to trimming and J lost 5 bases, with 12 bases between them. The CDR3 DNA reads TGTGCCAGCAGTCCTTTTGTGGGGGAGACCCAGTACTTC. This sequence encodes CASSPFVGETQYF.

The rearrangement uses TRBV6-6 and TRBJ1-2, with D possibly matching TRBD1 (6 bases). V was cut by 5 bases and J by 1 base, with 8 bases left in between. The CDR3 extends over 13 amino acids. Germline V CDR1 and CDR2: MNHNY, SVGAGI (reference sequence). CDR3 amino acids: CASSTDSNYGYTF. CDR3 nucleotide sequence: TGTGCCAGCAGTACGGACAGTAACTATGGCTACACCTTC.

The rearrangement uses TRBV10-1 and TRBJ1-4; TRBD1 might be the D (5 bases). Trimming cost V 1 base and J 8 bases, with 23 bases left between them. CDR1 and CDR2 (germline): WNHNN, SYGVQD (reference sequence). CDR3 length: 18 amino acids. The CDR3 region has the DNA TGCGCCAGCAGTGAGTTGTCGAGCGGAGGGATCAGGGACGAAAAACTGTTTTTT. This encodes CASSELSSGGIRDEKLFF.

CDR3 region: CASSPTAGLHEQYF. The CDR3 DNA sequence: TGTGCCAGCAGCCCCACGGCGGGACTCCACGAGCAGTACTTC. The chain employs TRBV7-6 and TRBJ2-7; D perhaps matches TRBD2 (6 bases). Germline assignment: CDR1 SGHVS and CDR2 FNYEAQ. Trimming pared 5 bases from V and 5 bases from J, leaving 16 bases between. CDR3 length equals 14 residues. Full variable domain (missing parts from reference TRBV7-6 and TRBJ2-7): GAGVSQSPRYKVTKRGQDVALRCDPISGHVSLYWYRQALGQGPEFLTYFNYEAQQDKSGLPNDRFSAERPEGSISTLTIQRTEQRDSAMYRCASSPTAGLHEQYFGPGTRLTVT.

This clone was found a few times. The V call is TRBV6-6, the J call TRBJ1-2, with D tentatively TRBD1 (5 bases). The CDR3 runs 14 residues. The V end lost 5 bases, the J end lost 7 bases, and 17 bases lay between the germline ends. Per the germline V gene, CDR1 is MNHNY and CDR2 is SVGAGI (reference sequence). CDR3 loop: CASSELSGLGGYTF. For the CDR3, the DNA is TGTGCCAGCAGTGAGCTCTCAGGGCTTGGTGGCTACACCTTC.

The chain employs TRBV7-9 and TRBJ2-7; TRBD2 is a possible D gene (5 bases). This CDR3 is 16 amino acids long. V was trimmed by 5 bases and J by 0 bases, leaving 17 bases between them. The germline CDR1 and CDR2 sequences are SEHNR and FQNEAQ (reference sequence). The CDR3 nucleotides are TGTGCCAGCAGCCAAAAATTAGAGAGGGACTCCTACGAGCAGTACTTC. It codes for CASSQKLERDSYEQYF.

This chain links TRBV30 with TRBJ2-1; D call uncertain. This CDR3 has 15 amino acids. V was trimmed by 5 bases and J by 0 bases, leaving 14 bases between them. Germline V gene lookup returns CDR1 GTSNPN and CDR2 SVGIG (reference sequence). The CDR3 sequence is CAWGPGGSSYNEQFF. The CDR3 DNA follows: TGTGCCTGGGGACCCGGTGGTAGCTCCTACAATGAGCAGTTCTTC.

J is TRBJ1-4 and V is TRBV15, with D possibly being TRBD1 (5 bases). Germline CDR1 is LNHNV and CDR2 is YYDKDF (reference sequence). V shed 0 bases and J shed 7 bases, with 12 bases lying between them. CDR3 length equals 15 residues. The CDR3 sequence is CATSRDWYRGEKLFF. The CDR3 coding sequence is TGTGCCACCAGCAGAGATTGGTATAGGGGTGAAAAACTGTTTTTT. Using reference TRBV15 and TRBJ1-4 for the parts outside the CDR3, the full variable domain is DAMVIQNPRYQVTQFGKPVTLSCSQTLNHNVMYWYQQKSSQAPKLLFHYYDKDFNNEADTPDNFQSRRPNTSFCFLDIRSPGLGDTAMYLCATSRDWYRGEKLFFGSGTQLSVL.

V and J are TRBV15 and TRBJ1-5; TRBD1 agrees at 11 bases. V lost 1 base, J lost 7 bases, and 6 bases stayed unmatched. Germline assignment: CDR1 LNHNV and CDR2 YYDKDF (reference sequence). The CDR3 consists of 16 residues. This chain's CDR3 is CATSRGLGQGEQPQHF. The CDR3 region has the DNA TGTGCCACCAGCAGAGGGTTGGGACAGGGGGAGCAGCCCCAGCATTTT. Looking up the rest from reference TRBV15 and TRBJ1-5 gives the full variable domain: DAMVIQNPRYQVTQFGKPVTLSCSQTLNHNVMYWYQQKSSQAPKLLFHYYDKDFNNEADTPDNFQSRRPNTSFCFLDIRSPGLGDTAMYLCATSRGLGQGEQPQHFGDGTRLSIL.

In its sample, this clone was seen once. This sequence joins TRBV5-1 and TRBJ2-5; the D is unclear. The CDR3 has 12 amino acids. V lost 3 bases and J 1 base, leaving 4 bases between the germline ends. Germline V gene lookup returns CDR1 SGHRS and CDR2 YFSETQ. As DNA, the CDR3 is TGCGCCAGCAGCTATAGCCAAGAGACCCAGTACTTC. The encoded protein is CASSYSQETQYF. The entire variable domain, with the rest obtained from reference TRBV5-1 and TRBJ2-5, is as follows: KAGVTQTPRYLIKTRGQQVTLSCSPISGHRSVSWYQQTPGQGLQFLFEYFSETQRNKGNFPGRFSGRQFSNSRSEMNVSTLELGDSALYLCASSYSQETQYFGPGTRLLVL.

The chain couples TRBV7-9 to TRBJ2-6; D not certain. Trimming removed 0 bases at V and 4 bases at J, with 10 bases between. Germline loops: CDR1 SEHNR, CDR2 FQNEAQ (reference sequence). This CDR3 comprises 16 residues. The CDR3 sequence: CASSLARPTGANVLTF. DNA of the CDR3: TGTGCCAGCAGCTTAGCGAGGCCGACAGGGGCCAACGTCCTGACTTTC.